This T cell receptor (beta chain) originates from a study of response to subunit inactivated influenza vaccine. Trimming left V 4 bases short and J 2 bases short, with 13 bases between. Germline lookup yields CDR1 MNHEY and CDR2 SVGAGI. CDR3 length: 15 residues. MiXCR, applied by TCRdb to the RT-PCR reads, yields one record per CDR3 protein. This table has around 530,000 distinct CDR3 sequences, 16% appearing once. Comments on this clonotype: Its antigen is currently unknown.

Whole-study findings and limits: New T cells are recruited in small numbers by each seasonal influenza vaccination, according to the authors' suggestion.

This receptor was identified in a man aged 50-75 years who received an inactivated influenza vaccine. The sample was CD4+ T cells sorted from PBMCs, taken 23 months after vaccination. The chain has TRBV6-5 and TRBJ2-3, with D possibly called TRBD1 or TRBD2 (5 bases each). This CDR3 is CASSSARDPTDTQYF. CDR3 nucleotide sequence: TGTGCCAGCAGTTCCGCCCGGGACCCCACAGATACGCAGTATTTT.